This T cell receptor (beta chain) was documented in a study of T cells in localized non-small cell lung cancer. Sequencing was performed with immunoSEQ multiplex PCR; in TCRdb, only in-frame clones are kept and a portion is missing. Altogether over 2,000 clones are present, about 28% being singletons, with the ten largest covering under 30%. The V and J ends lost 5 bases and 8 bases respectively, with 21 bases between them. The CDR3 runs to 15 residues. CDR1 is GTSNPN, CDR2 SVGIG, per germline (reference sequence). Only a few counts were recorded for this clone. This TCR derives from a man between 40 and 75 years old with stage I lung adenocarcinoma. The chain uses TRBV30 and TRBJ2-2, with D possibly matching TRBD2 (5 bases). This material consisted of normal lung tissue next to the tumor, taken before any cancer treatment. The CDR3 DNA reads TGTGCCTGGTCTTCCGGCGGGCTGATGGGAGGGGAGCTGTTTTTT. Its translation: CAWSSGGLMGGELFF.